This TCR beta chain is drawn from a study of T cell repertoires in cytomegalovirus infection. Study outcomes and limitations: The cumulative frequency of public TCR beta families distinguished individuals who carried CMV together with the relevant HLA.

TCRdb re-called the reads with MiXCR, one entry per CDR3 protein. The table has around 230,000 distinct CDR3 sequences, approximately 38% seen once; the top ten hold approximately 59%. The CDR3 loop spans 14 amino acids. With 0 bases clipped from V and 7 bases from J, the junction kept 4 bases outside the gene matches. Germline assignment: CDR1 MGHRA and CDR2 YSYEKL. Comments on this clonotype: The antigen remains unidentified.

The chain joins TRBV4-1 to TRBJ2-7; 9 bases align to TRBD2. This receptor was taken from a human donor in good health (CMV status not recorded). Some clones in this sample may be carry-over from other donors' samples. The sequences come from CD8+ T cells from cultured PBMCs, collected from culture after CMV antigen stimulation. The CDR3 sequence: CASSQDRLAGEQYF. The CDR3 nucleotides read TGCGCCAGCAGCCAAGACCGGCTAGCGGGGGAGCAGTACTTC.